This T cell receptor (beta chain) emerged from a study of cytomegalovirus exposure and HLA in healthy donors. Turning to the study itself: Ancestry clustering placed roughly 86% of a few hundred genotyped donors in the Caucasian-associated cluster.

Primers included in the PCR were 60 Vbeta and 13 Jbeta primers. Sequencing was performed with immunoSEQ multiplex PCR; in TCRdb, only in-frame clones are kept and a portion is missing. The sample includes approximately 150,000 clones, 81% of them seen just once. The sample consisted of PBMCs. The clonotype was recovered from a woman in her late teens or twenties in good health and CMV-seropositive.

The CDR3 reads CATSRGATAGHEQYF. The DNA of the CDR3 is TGTGCCACCAGCAGAGGGGCCACGGCGGGGCACGAGCAGTACTTC. V is TRBV15 and J is TRBJ2-7; possible D gene TRBD2, 6 bases. V was clipped by 1 base and J by 5 bases, with 15 bases between them. Germline V CDR1 and CDR2: LNHNV, YYDKDF (reference sequence). This CDR3 is 15 amino acids long. Based on the CDR3 plus reference TRBV15 and TRBJ2-7, the full variable domain is DAMVIQNPRYQVTQFGKPVTLSCSQTLNHNVMYWYQQKSSQAPKLLFHYYDKDFNNEADTPDNFQSRRPNTSFCFLDIRSPGLGDTAMYLCATSRGATAGHEQYFGPGTRLTVT.